The present T cell receptor (beta chain) was sequenced within a study of tumor-infiltrating lymphocytes in primary liver carcinoma. Across the whole study: Patients included men and women of 30 to 69 years. Broader study findings: Tumor region pairs outstripped tumor-adjacent and tumor-blood pairs in overlap.

Reverse transcription of approximately 500 ng total RNA with a constant-region primer produced TCR beta cDNA. Libraries for TCR beta were built through three nested multiplex PCR rounds, which together made up a slightly modified ARM-PCR procedure. Researchers ran the first two PCR rounds for roughly 10 cycles each with TRBV1-TRBV30 forward primers and a C-beta reverse primer. TCRdb used MiXCR to reprocess the multiplex PCR reads, holding one entry per CDR3 protein. The table lists 65,000 to 80,000 distinct CDR3 sequences, about 72% of them singletons. Unsorted bulk tissue (about 20-32 mg) underwent RNA and DNA co-extraction. In germline, CDR1 is SGHRS, CDR2 YFSETQ. V lost 1 base to trimming and J lost 5 bases, with 7 bases between them. The CDR3 consists of 12 residues. This clonotype was counted many times. Its antigen is as yet unknown.

V usage is TRBV5-1 and J usage is TRBJ2-7, with D unclear. The material sequenced was liver tumor tissue from sampling region 4. This sample's subset: tumor region T4, right-lateral pole. The sequence derives from a man in his forties or fifties with primary liver carcinoma and hepatitis B virus infection. The CDR3, as DNA: TGCGCCAGCAGCTTGTCCGGGCACGAGCAGTACTTC. Its translation: CASSLSGHEQYF.